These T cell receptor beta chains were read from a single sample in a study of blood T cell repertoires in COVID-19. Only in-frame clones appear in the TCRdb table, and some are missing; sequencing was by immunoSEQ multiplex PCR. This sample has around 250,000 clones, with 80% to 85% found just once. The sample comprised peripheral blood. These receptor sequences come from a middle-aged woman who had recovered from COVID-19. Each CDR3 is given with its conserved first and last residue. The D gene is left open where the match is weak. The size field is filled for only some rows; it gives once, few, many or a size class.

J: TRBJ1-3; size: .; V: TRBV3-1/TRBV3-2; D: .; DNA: TGTGCCAGCAGCCAAGCCCACAGCTCTGGAAACACCATATATTTT; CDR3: CASSQAHSSGNTIYF
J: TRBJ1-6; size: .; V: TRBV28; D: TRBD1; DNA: TGTGCCAGCAACAGACAGGGTCATTCACCCCTCCACTTT; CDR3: CASNRQGHSPLHF
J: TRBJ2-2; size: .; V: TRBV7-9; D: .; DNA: TGTGCCAGCAGCTTGTCGAGGCCGAACACCGGGGAGCTGTTTTTT; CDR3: CASSLSRPNTGELFF
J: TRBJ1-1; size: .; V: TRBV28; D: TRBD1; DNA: TGTGCCAGCAGTGGGACAGGGGGCGAAGCTTTCTTT; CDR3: CASSGTGGEAFF
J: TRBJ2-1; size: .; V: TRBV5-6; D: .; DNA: TGTGCCAGCAGCTTGGGTTCCAAATCCTACAATGAGCAGTTCTTC; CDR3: CASSLGSKSYNEQFF
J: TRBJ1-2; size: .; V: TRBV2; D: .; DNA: TGTGCCAGCAGTGAAGAGTGGTCGGGAGGCTACACCTTC; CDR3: CASSEEWSGGYTF
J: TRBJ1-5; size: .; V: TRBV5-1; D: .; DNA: TGCGCCAGCAGGCAAGCGGCCGGGATTAGCAATCAGCCCCAGCATTTT; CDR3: CASRQAAGISNQPQHF
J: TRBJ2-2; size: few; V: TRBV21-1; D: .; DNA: TGTGCCAGCAGCATCCTCCATGCACGGACAGGGTCCGGGGAGCTGTTTTTT; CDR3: CASSILHARTGSGELFF
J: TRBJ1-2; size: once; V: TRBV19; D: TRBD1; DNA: TGTGCCAGTAGTATGGACCGGACAGGGAGGAAGCCTACCTATGGCTACACCTTC; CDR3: CASSMDRTGRKPTYGYTF
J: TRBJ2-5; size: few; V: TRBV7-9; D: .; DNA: TGCGCAGCAGGGAGGTTTCAAGAGACCCAGTACTTC; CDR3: CAAGRFQETQYF
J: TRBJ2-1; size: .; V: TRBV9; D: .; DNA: TGTGCCAGCAGCGTAAAATCAGGTGTACATGAGCAGTTCTTC; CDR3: CASSVKSGVHEQFF